Listed here are 4 T cell receptor beta chains from one sample, sequenced in a study of cytomegalovirus exposure and HLA in healthy donors. Primers included in the PCR were 60 Vbeta and 13 Jbeta primers. The table came from immunoSEQ multiplex PCR; TCRdb's copy has only in-frame clones and leaves some out. Here the sample spans roughly 190,000 clones, around 62% being singletons. The sample comprised PBMCs. The receptors derive from a man in his forties in good health and CMV-seronegative.

This clone showed up just a few times. The V gene is TRBV5-1, the J gene TRBJ2-5; 9 positions match TRBD1. Losses at the gene ends were 4 bases for V and 5 bases for J; bases not matched to a gene: 6. This CDR3 is 14 amino acids long. The germline V gene encodes CDR1 SGHRS and CDR2 YFSETQ. The CDR3 nucleotides are TGCGCCAGCAGCGCAGGGACAGGGCTGGAGACCCAGTACTTC. Its protein is CASSAGTGLETQYF.

This chain links TRBV5-4 with TRBJ2-1, with 9 positions matching TRBD2. V was clipped by 3 bases and J by 6 bases; unmatched bases: 4. In germline, CDR1 is SGHNT, CDR2 YYREEE (reference sequence). The CDR3 runs 14 residues. The CDR3 loop reads CASSSGLASNEQFF. CDR3 DNA: TGTGCCAGCAGCTCGGGACTAGCCTCCAATGAGCAGTTCTTC.

Here the CDR3 reads CASSHRTSGLSYEQYF. The CDR3 DNA reads TGCGCCAGCAGCCACCGAACTAGCGGGCTCTCCTACGAGCAGTACTTC. The J gene is TRBJ2-7, the V gene TRBV4-1; TRBD2 aligns across 9 bases. The germline V gene has CDR1 MGHRA and CDR2 YSYEKL. The CDR3 runs 16 residues. V was pared by 3 bases and J by 0 bases, with 6 bases of the junction left unmatched.

This sequence joins TRBV19 and TRBJ1-5; D unclear. V was clipped by 6 bases and J by 2 bases, with 11 bases between them. In germline, CDR1 is LNHDA, CDR2 SQIVND (reference sequence). CDR3 length: 14 amino acids. In DNA, the CDR3 is TGTGCCAGTAGCAATACGGGTGGCAATCAGCCCCAGCATTTT. It is translated as CASSNTGGNQPQHF.